The next 11 T cell receptor beta chains were all read from a single sample in a study of regulatory T cells in long-lasting Graves disease. Time point noted: newly diagnosed GD, antithyroid drugs for less than 3 months. Scientists built the TCR library using RNA that was extracted from PBMCs. CDR3 regions were amplified by Arm-PCR using iRepertoire HTBI primers to build TCR beta libraries. Each CDR3 protein is one row after TCRdb ran MiXCR on the multiplex PCR reads. Here the sample spans some 220,000 distinct CDR3 sequences, approximately 18% being singletons. These data were likewise used in another study, on T cells in Graves' hyperthyroidism and ophthalmopathy.

Sequenced here: peripheral blood mononuclear cells (PBMCs), sampled at new diagnosis, from a patient treated with antithyroid drugs. The receptor source for this set is a woman aged 25 to 45 with Graves disease.

The chain employs TRBV18 and TRBJ1-5; perhaps TRBD1 as D (5 bases). Deletions cut 4 bases from V and 0 bases from J, with 10 bases between. CDR1 is KGHSH and CDR2 is LQKENI in the germline V gene. The CDR3 consists of 15 residues. The CDR3 DNA reads TGTGCCAGCTCACTGACAGTAGATAGCAATCAGCCCCAGCATTTT. It codes for CASSLTVDSNQPQHF. Full variable domain (missing parts from reference TRBV18 and TRBJ1-5): NAGVMQNPRHLVRRRGQEARLRCSPMKGHSHVYWYRQLPEEGLKFMVYLQKENIIDESGMPKERFSAEFPKEGPSILRIQQVVRGDSAAYFCASSLTVDSNQPQHFGDGTRLSIL.

This clonotype showed up many times. The rearrangement links TRBV29-1 to TRBJ2-3; 9 bases are a match to TRBD1. Unmatched junction bases numbered 8, after V lost 5 bases and J lost 5 bases. Germline CDR1 is SQVTM and CDR2 is ANQGSEA. The CDR3 runs 14 residues. The CDR3 DNA sequence: TGCAGCGTTCGGTTGGGACAGGGTGGAGATACGCAGTATTTT. Translating it yields CSVRLGQGGDTQYF.

This clonotype was seen repeatedly, ten times or more. The V gene is TRBV6-1, the J gene TRBJ2-7; 11 bases are shared with TRBD1. Germline V CDR1 and CDR2: MNHNS, SASEGT. Trimming at V came to 6 bases and at J to 3 bases, leaving 7 bases not matched to a gene. CDR3 length equals 15 residues. The chain's CDR3 is CASSPTGTGGYEQYF. CDR3 sequence (DNA): TGTGCCAGCAGCCCCACCGGGACAGGGGGCTACGAGCAGTACTTC.

The gene calls are TRBV20-1 and TRBJ1-1; D perhaps matches TRBD1 (5 bases). The germline V gene encodes CDR1 DFQATT and CDR2 SNEGSKA (reference sequence). The length of the CDR3 is 14 residues. V was pared by 3 bases and J by 0 bases, with 11 bases between. DNA for the CDR3: TGCAGTGCTAGTAGACAGTTAATGAACACTGAAGCTTTCTTT. Its translation: CSASRQLMNTEAFF.

This clonotype has at least ten counts. The chain combines TRBV2 with TRBJ2-2, with D uncertain. Looked up from germline, CDR1 is SNHLY and CDR2 is FYNNEI. The CDR3 contains 11 residues. The V gene lost 4 bases and the J gene lost 8 bases, with 5 bases spanning the gap. Written as DNA, the CDR3 is TGTGCCAGCAGTGGTGTTGGGGAGCTGTTTTTT. Its translation: CASSGVGELFF. Complete variable domain (other parts from reference TRBV2 and TRBJ2-2): EPEVTQTPSHQVTQMGQEVILRCVPISNHLYFYWYRQILGQKVEFLVSFYNNEISEKSEIFDDQFSVERPDGSNFTLKIRSTKLEDSAMYFCASSGVGELFFGEGSRLTVL.

In its sample, this clonotype was seen a few times. The chain couples TRBV12-5 to TRBJ2-1; perhaps D is TRBD1 or TRBD2 (5 bases each). Trimming stripped 2 bases from V and 9 bases from J, with 26 bases between. From germline, CDR1 is LGHNT and CDR2 FRNRAP. This CDR3 contains 18 residues. In nucleotides, the CDR3 is TGTGCTAGTGGTTTGACGGGGCCCACAGTCAATCCCCTCAGTGAGCAGTTCTTC. Translated, it gives CASGLTGPTVNPLSEQFF. The whole variable domain, filled in from reference TRBV12-5 and TRBJ2-1, reads DARVTQTPRHKVTEMGQEVTMRCQPILGHNTVFWYRQTMMQGLELLAYFRNRAPLDDSGMPKDRFSAEMPDATLATLKIQPSEPRDSAVYFCASGLTGPTVNPLSEQFFGPGTRLTVL.

The sample holds many counts of this clonotype. The CDR3 DNA reads TGTGCCAGCAGCTCAGAAGCCGGGACCTCGGCGCGGGAGCAGTACTTC. It yields the protein CASSSEAGTSAREQYF. J is TRBJ2-7 and V is TRBV5-4; D tentatively reads TRBD1 or TRBD2 (5 bases each). Germline lookup yields CDR1 SGHNT and CDR2 YYREEE (reference sequence). The V and J ends lost 3 bases and 7 bases respectively, with 23 bases between them. This CDR3 spans 16 amino acids.

The table lists this clonotype with many counts. The chain uses TRBV9 and TRBJ1-1; possibly TRBD1 for D (5 bases). Germline V gene sequence: CDR1 SGDLS, CDR2 YYNGEE. The CDR3 extends over 15 amino acids. Trimming cost V 0 bases and J 1 base, with 10 bases left between them. CDR3 sequence: CASSVDGGRNTEAFF. The CDR3 DNA reads as TGTGCCAGCAGCGTAGATGGGGGGAGGAACACTGAAGCTTTCTTT.

This clonotype showed up many times. This rearrangement joins TRBV7-9 to TRBJ1-1; TRBD1 is a possible D gene (6 bases). Trimming removed 6 bases at V and 3 bases at J, with 14 bases between. CDR1 and CDR2 from the germline V gene are SEHNR and FQNEAQ (reference sequence). The CDR3 contains 14 residues. The CDR3 nucleotides read TGTGCCAGCAGTTCTGGACAGTACTACACTGAAGCTTTCTTT. Translation: CASSSGQYYTEAFF.

A word on this clonotype: A single base separates this from a much larger clone, so it may be a read error. This CDR3 is missing its conserved last phenylalanine or tryptophan, likely due to a read error. The chain joins TRBV5-1 to TRBJ2-3; D might be TRBD1 (8 bases). V lost 6 bases and J lost 8, with 25 bases in between. The CDR3 consists of 16 residues. The germline gives CDR1 SGHRS, CDR2 YFSETQ. The CDR3 DNA reads as TGCGCCAGCACGGACAGGGCAATTGGGGGAGGGGCTACGCAGTATTCT. Protein sequence: CASTDRAIGGGATQYS.

This clonotype was counted between two and nine times. The CDR3 is CASSEAVLAGTPYNEQFF. CDR3 nucleotide sequence: TGTGCCAGCAGTGAAGCTGTACTAGCGGGGACGCCATACAATGAGCAGTTCTTC. This rearrangement joins TRBV2 to TRBJ2-1; 10 nucleotides align to TRBD2. The CDR3 loop spans 18 amino acids. Germline trimming cut 0 bases from V and 4 bases from J; bases unmatched to any gene: 9. Germline CDR1 is SNHLY and CDR2 is FYNNEI.